This T cell receptor beta chain is drawn from a study of naive and memory T cell subsets. Study conclusions and caveats: Between naive and memory subsets, TCR abundance power law exponents differed. In naive cells, over 95% of TCR sequences were seen only once.

An equimolar mix of two oligonucleotides served as the beta constant-region primer for TRBC1 and TRBC2. The ligated cDNA underwent four PCR rounds using SP2 and nested alpha and beta constant-region primers. In TCRdb, the UMI-ligation and nested PCR reads were re-called with MiXCR into one record per CDR3 protein. Of over 100,000 distinct CDR3 sequences in the sample, around 35% are singletons; the top ten hold 0.9%. Germline CDR1 and CDR2: SGHVS and FQNEAQ. V gave up 1 base and J gave up 3 bases, with 18 bases separating them. This CDR3 is 17 amino acids long. CD8 T cells were positively selected from what remained after CD4 positive selection. Cells stained for CD3, CD4, CD8, CD45RA and CD27 were sorted into four subsets. This clonotype was seen more than once but under ten times. The target antigen is unknown.

This clonotype was obtained from a human donor in good health. The J gene is TRBJ2-5, the V gene TRBV7-8; D is uncertain. Sequencing was performed on central memory CD4+ T cells from blood. The CDR3 sequence is CASSLETRLPGKETQYF. The DNA for the CDR3 is TGTGCCAGCAGCTTAGAGACGAGACTGCCTGGAAAAGAGACCCAGTACTTC.